This TCR beta chain emerged from a study of blood T cells in healthy people across ages. Healthy Caucasian individuals from Russia aged about 6 to 90 were enrolled as donors. There are 16 residues in the CDR3. After removal of 3 bases from V and 3 bases from J, the junction contained 8 bases not matched to a gene. Germline V gives CDR1 MGHRA, CDR2 YSYEKL. Study-level points and caveats: Long-lived donors had more naive CD4+ cells and higher diversity than aged donors.

A J-beta primer mix and a sample-barcoded 5' primer were used in a second PCR of roughly 7 to 12 cycles. Every cDNA molecule bore a tag from a template-switch adaptor containing 12 random nucleotides. A single record per CDR3 protein comes from TCRdb applying MiXCR to the 5' RACE reads. The table includes approximately 700,000 distinct CDR3 sequences, about 30% detected once. A word on this clonotype: Its antigen is as yet unknown. With a much larger clone just one base away, this may be a read error.

The chain is built from TRBV4-1 and TRBJ2-7; 10 positions match TRBD1. The sample was blood. The receptor was isolated from a woman of 80 years or more in good health. The CDR3 bases are TGCGCCAGCAGCCAGGATAGGACAGGGGGTTGCTACGAGCAGTACTTC. It specifies CASSQDRTGGCYEQYF.